This T cell receptor beta chain was captured by sequencing in a study of Graves' ophthalmopathy and Graves' hyperthyroidism. Overall study results and limits: The authors also found most expanded thyroid clonotypes above 0.001 frequency in blood.

This clonotype was observed many times. Its antigen is not identified. Beta-chain TCR CDR3 regions were amplified from RNA transcripts. Investigators did first-round RT-PCR with HTBI primers, then second-round multiplex PCR. MiXCR was run by TCRdb on the multiplex PCR reads, yielding one entry per CDR3 protein. In the table there are roughly 39,000 distinct CDR3 sequences, 50% of which are singletons. Where ophthalmopathy was absent within 18 months of follow-up, hyperthyroidism was stable. Included hyperthyroidism patients were aged 18 to 65 and newly diagnosed (under 2 months' duration). The CDR3 extends over 13 amino acids. With 4 bases removed from V and 3 bases from J, the gap between germline ends came to 13 bases. The V gene's germline CDR1 is SQVTM and CDR2 ANQGSEA.

This clonotype was sampled from an adult woman with stable Graves' hyperthyroidism. The material sequenced was peripheral blood. This sequence joins TRBV29-1 and TRBJ2-7; no definite D call. CDR3: CSVALQRHYEQYF. The CDR3 DNA is TGCAGCGTTGCCCTACAGAGGCACTACGAGCAGTACTTC.